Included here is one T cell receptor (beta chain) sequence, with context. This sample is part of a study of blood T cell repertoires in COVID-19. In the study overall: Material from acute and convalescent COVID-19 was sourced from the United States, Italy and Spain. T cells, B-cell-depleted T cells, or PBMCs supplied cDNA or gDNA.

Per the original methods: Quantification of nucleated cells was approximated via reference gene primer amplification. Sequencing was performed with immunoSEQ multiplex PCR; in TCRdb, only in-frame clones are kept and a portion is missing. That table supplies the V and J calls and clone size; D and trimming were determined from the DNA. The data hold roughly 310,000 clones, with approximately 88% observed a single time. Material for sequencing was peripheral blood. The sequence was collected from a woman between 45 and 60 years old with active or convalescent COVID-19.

CDR3 DNA sequence: TGTGCCATCAGCCCTTTCGCGGGAGTATGGGGCACAGATACGCAGTATTTT. This translates into CAISPFAGVWGTDTQYF. The rearrangement links TRBV10-3 to TRBJ2-3; 7 bases match TRBD2. CDR3 length: 17 amino acids. Germline lookup yields CDR1 ENHRY and CDR2 SYGVKD. Unmatched junction bases numbered 13, after V lost 6 bases and J lost 1 base.